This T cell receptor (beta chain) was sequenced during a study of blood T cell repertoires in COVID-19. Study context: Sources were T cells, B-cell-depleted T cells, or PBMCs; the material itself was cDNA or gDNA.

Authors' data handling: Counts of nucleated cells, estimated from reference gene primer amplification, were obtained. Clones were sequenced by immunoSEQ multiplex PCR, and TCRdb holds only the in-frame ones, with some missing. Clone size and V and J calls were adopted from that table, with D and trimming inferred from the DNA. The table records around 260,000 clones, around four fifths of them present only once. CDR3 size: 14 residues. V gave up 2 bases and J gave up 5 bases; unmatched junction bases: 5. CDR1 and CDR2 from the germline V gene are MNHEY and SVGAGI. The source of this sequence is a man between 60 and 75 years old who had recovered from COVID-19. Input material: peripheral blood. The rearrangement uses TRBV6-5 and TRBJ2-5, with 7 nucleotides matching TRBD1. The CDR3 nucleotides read TGTGCCAGCAGTTACGGGGGCAGGGGGGAGACCCAGTACTTC. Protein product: CASSYGGRGETQYF.